Listed below are T cell receptor beta chains from one sample, sequenced in a study. TCRdb recomputed calls from the RT-PCR reads with MiXCR, one row per CDR3 protein. The repertoire holds about 700,000 distinct CDR3 sequences, with 13% to 15% as singletons. Sequencing input: memory CD4+ T cells from blood. The receptors here all came from a female donor in good health, serving as a healthy control. Each CDR3 is given with its conserved first and last residue. D genes are given only for firm matches. Size is stated for part of the rows, as once, few or many counts, or as a class when the clone is expanded.

v_gene	d_gene	j_gene	abundance	CDR3aa	CDR3nt
TRBV5-1	TRBD1	TRBJ1-1	few	CASSSVPGQSEAFF	TGCGCCAGCAGCTCGGTCCCGGGACAGAGTGAAGCTTTCTTT
TRBV7-2	.	TRBJ1-2	few	CASSLDHDRWSGGGYTF	TGTGCCAGCAGCTTAGACCATGACAGGTGGTCCGGGGGTGGCTACACCTTC
TRBV28	.	TRBJ1-6	few	CASNQGLSGNSPLHF	TGTGCCAGCAACCAGGGACTTTCAGGAAATTCACCCCTCCACTTT
TRBV4-1	TRBD2	TRBJ2-5	.	CASSGVLAGEDETQYF	TGCGCCAGCAGCGGGGTTCTAGCGGGAGAGGATGAGACCCAGTACTTC
TRBV28	TRBD2	TRBJ2-5	few	CASTQGGRETQYF	TGTGCCAGCACCCAGGGAGGGCGAGAGACCCAGTACTTC
TRBV20-1	TRBD2	TRBJ2-1	.	CSADSSGGNEQFF	TGCAGTGCGGATTCAAGCGGGGGGAATGAGCAGTTCTTC
TRBV19	TRBD2	TRBJ2-1	.	CASHTSGSWNEQFF	TGTGCCAGCCATACTAGCGGGAGTTGGAATGAGCAGTTCTTC
TRBV5-6	.	TRBJ2-1	few	CASSSEGMSYNEQFF	TGTGCCAGCAGCTCTGAGGGGATGTCCTACAATGAGCAGTTCTTC
TRBV6-5	.	TRBJ2-1	many	CASSLRGYEQFF	TGTGCCAGCAGTTTAAGGGGGTATGAGCAGTTCTTC
TRBV20-1	TRBD2	TRBJ2-3	.	CSARGTGGGAPDTQYF	TGCAGTGCCCGGGGGACGGGCGGGGGGGCTCCAGATACGCAGTATTTT
TRBV27	TRBD1	TRBJ2-2	.	CASTSGQGYTGELFF	TGTGCCAGCACTTCGGGACAGGGGTACACCGGGGAGCTGTTTTTT
TRBV11-2	TRBD2	TRBJ2-7	.	CATRLAGIHEQYF	TGTGCCACCAGACTAGCGGGAATACACGAGCAGTACTTC
TRBV20-1	TRBD1	TRBJ1-6	many	CSAPRQGNDSPLHF	TGCAGTGCACCAAGACAGGGTAACGATTCACCCCTCCACTTT
TRBV20-1	.	TRBJ1-5	few	CSARGSTPIGYSNQPQHF	TGCAGTGCTAGGGGTTCGACACCTATCGGGTATAGCAATCAGCCCCAGCATTTT
TRBV11-1	.	TRBJ2-1	few	CASSPLWGSYNEQFF	TGTGCCAGCAGCCCCCTATGGGGCTCCTACAATGAGCAGTTCTTC
TRBV28	TRBD1	TRBJ2-7	.	CASSYRTGGHYDQYF	TGTGCCAGCTCGTACAGGACAGGGGGTCACTACGACCAGTACTTC
TRBV12-3/TRBV12-4	.	TRBJ2-7	.	CASSLAGDSYEQYF	TGTGCCAGCAGTTTAGCGGGGGACTCCTACGAGCAGTACTTC
TRBV11-2	TRBD1	TRBJ1-2	.	CASSPTGTGNGYTF	TGTGCCAGCAGCCCCACCGGGACAGGGAATGGCTACACCTTC
TRBV12-3/TRBV12-4	TRBD2	TRBJ2-1	many	CASSLPPGLADNEQFF	TGTGCCAGCAGTCTCCCTCCGGGACTAGCGGACAATGAGCAGTTCTTC
TRBV4-2	.	TRBJ1-6	many	CASSQDLQGIVSPLHF	TGTGCCAGCAGCCAAGATCTCCAGGGAATAGTTTCACCCCTCCACTTT
TRBV20-1	.	TRBJ2-2	once	CSARDLLSNTGELFF	TGCAGTGCTAGAGATTTACTGTCGAACACCGGGGAGCTGTTTTTT
TRBV6-1	.	TRBJ1-5	.	CASGLGSLNQPQHF	TGTGCCAGCGGCCTCGGGTCGCTAAATCAGCCCCAGCATTTT
TRBV6-1	.	TRBJ2-5	.	CASSEERAYRYF	TGTGCCAGCAGTGAAGAAAGGGCTTACCGGTACTTC
TRBV5-1	.	TRBJ2-1	many	CASSRTGLTANEQFF	TGCGCCAGCAGCAGGACTGGACTGACTGCCAATGAGCAGTTCTTC
TRBV5-4	.	TRBJ2-7	few	CASSLGSHFGSYEQYF	TGTGCCAGCAGCTTGGGGTCCCACTTTGGCTCCTACGAGCAGTACTTC
TRBV20-1	.	TRBJ2-3	few	CSARWLRDRDTQYF	TGCAGTGCTAGGTGGCTTAGGGATAGAGATACGCAGTATTTT
TRBV3-1	TRBD1	TRBJ2-7	few	CASSQGGTDTGYF	TGTGCCAGCAGCCAAGGGGGGACAGACACAGGGTACTTC
TRBV27	.	TRBJ2-7	many	CASSLGGTAIYEQYF	TGTGCCAGCAGTTTAGGTGGGACGGCTATCTACGAGCAGTACTTC
TRBV5-1	TRBD1	TRBJ2-3	few	CASSLYGTADTQYF	TGCGCCAGCAGCTTGTATGGGACAGCAGATACGCAGTATTTT
TRBV20-1	.	TRBJ2-1	.	CSALKGGGHNEQFF	TGCAGTGCCCTGAAGGGGGGGGGACACAATGAGCAGTTCTTC
TRBV20-1	.	TRBJ2-3	many	CSATSLSPYTDTQYF	TGCAGTGCTACCTCATTGAGCCCCTACACAGATACGCAGTATTTT
TRBV6-6	TRBD1	TRBJ2-7	few	CASRAGTGWGEQYF	TGTGCCAGCAGGGCCGGGACAGGGTGGGGCGAGCAGTACTTC
TRBV3-1	TRBD1	TRBJ2-2	many	CASSRGTGVAGELFF	TGTGCCAGCAGCCGCGGGACAGGGGTAGCCGGGGAGCTGTTTTTT
TRBV7-9	.	TRBJ1-1	few	CASRESVNTEAFF	TGTGCCAGCAGAGAGTCAGTGAACACTGAAGCTTTCTTT
TRBV5-1	.	TRBJ2-7	few	CASSSGPSGKQYF	TGCGCCAGCAGCTCGGGCCCTAGTGGCAAGCAGTACTTC
TRBV7-2	TRBD2	TRBJ2-3	many	CASSSWGGDTQYF	TGTGCCAGCAGCTCCTGGGGGGGAGATACGCAGTATTTT
TRBV4-2	.	TRBJ1-5	few	CASSQDRQVHQPQHF	TGTGCCAGCAGCCAAGACCGACAGGTTCATCAGCCCCAGCATTTT
TRBV20-1	.	TRBJ2-5	many	CSAPKSGSAQYQYF	TGCAGTGCTCCTAAGTCGGGGTCGGCCCAATACCAGTACTTC
TRBV5-1	TRBD1	TRBJ2-5	few	CASSVSGGTGQGTQYF	TGCGCCAGCAGTGTGTCAGGAGGGACAGGCCAGGGGACCCAGTACTTC
TRBV6-1	.	TRBJ2-6	few	CASDVGSGANVLTF	TGTGCCAGCGATGTTGGATCTGGGGCCAACGTCCTGACTTTC
TRBV3-1	TRBD2	TRBJ2-5	few	CASSQVPSGSKTQYF	TGTGCCAGCAGCCAAGTCCCTAGCGGTAGCAAGACCCAGTACTTC
TRBV6-4	TRBD2	TRBJ2-1	.	CASSVNGRSYNEQFF	TGTGCCAGCAGTGTTAACGGGAGGTCTTACAATGAGCAGTTCTTC
TRBV5-1	TRBD1	TRBJ2-3	few	CASSIGTASTDTQYF	TGCGCCAGCAGCATCGGGACAGCTAGCACAGATACGCAGTATTTT
TRBV29-1	.	TRBJ1-1	many	CSVEGQMNTEAFF	TGCAGCGTTGAAGGACAAATGAACACTGAAGCTTTCTTT
TRBV29-1	.	TRBJ1-6	few	CRQPGHPRYNSPLHF	TGCAGACAACCGGGACATCCAAGATATAATTCACCCCTCCACTTT
TRBV7-9	.	TRBJ1-1	many	CASSLLTGNTEAFF	TGTGCCAGCAGCTTGCTAACTGGAAACACTGAAGCTTTCTTT
TRBV20-1	.	TRBJ2-3	few	CSASQEDTQYF	TGCAGTGCTAGCCAAGAAGATACGCAGTATTTT
TRBV10-3	.	TRBJ2-7	few	CAISESQGTTYEQYF	TGTGCCATCAGTGAGTCACAGGGTACAACCTACGAGCAGTACTTC